The clone carrying this T cell receptor beta chain was seen just once. These data are taken from a study of OX40 agonist ivuxolimab in advanced cancers. Trimming took 3 bases from V and 7 from J, leaving 30 bases between them. The CDR3 has 19 amino acids. The germline V gene encodes CDR1 KGHSH and CDR2 LQKENI. Some clones are missing from TCRdb's copy, which holds only in-frame ones; the method was immunoSEQ multiplex PCR. The profile shows about 76,000 clones, over 75% of them singletons. Specimen: CD4+ or CD8+ T cells sorted from blood, collected in a trial of the OX40 agonist ivuxolimab. The source is an adult with an advanced solid tumor such as melanoma, head and neck, liver or kidney cancer. This chain connects TRBV18 to TRBJ1-2; TRBD1 is a possible D gene (6 bases). This CDR3 is CASSPTSKIAGGAESGYTF. The CDR3 coding sequence is TGTGCCAGCTCACCTACCTCGAAGATCGCGGGGGGCGCGGAAAGTGGCTACACCTTC.